A selection of T cell receptor beta chains follows, all from one sample in a study of cytomegalovirus exposure and HLA in healthy donors. Sequenced by immunoSEQ multiplex PCR; TCRdb stores in-frame clones only, minus some. The sample holds about 120,000 clones; 74% are singletons and the top ten take about 2%. Sequencing input: PBMCs. All receptors come from a human donor in good health. CDR3s include the opening cysteine and the closing phenylalanine or tryptophan. The D gene is left open where the match is weak. Clone size is given for some rows only: seen once, a few or many times, or a class if the clone is expanded.

d_call | j_call | v_call | clone_size | cdr3_length | cdr3_nt | cdr3_aa
NA | TRBJ2-1 | TRBV4-1 | NA | 18 | TGCGCCAGCAGCCAAGTTGATTCGGGGGTGAGCTCCTACAATGAGCAGTTCTTC | CASSQVDSGVSSYNEQFF
NA | TRBJ2-4 | TRBV2 | NA | 13 | TGTGCCAGCAGTGAAGCGCCCCCGGGGGTTCAGTACTTC | CASSEAPPGVQYF
NA | TRBJ1-2 | TRBV6-5 | NA | 15 | TGTGCCAGCAGTTACTCGGGAGGGGTACTGTCTGGCTACACCTTC | CASSYSGGVLSGYTF
NA | TRBJ2-3 | TRBV5-1 | NA | 16 | TGCGCCAGCAGCCCCACCGGACTGGCCTACACAGATACGCAGTATTTT | CASSPTGLAYTDTQYF
NA | TRBJ1-5 | TRBV18 | NA | 14 | TGTGCCAGCTCTCGCCAGGGAACCGATCAGCCCCAGCATTTT | CASSRQGTDQPQHF
NA | TRBJ2-3 | TRBV7-2 | NA | 15 | TGTGCCAGCAGCTTAAGTAGCGGCGACACAGATACGCAGTATTTT | CASSLSSGDTDTQYF
NA | TRBJ1-1 | TRBV6-1 | NA | 14 | TGTGCCAGCGGAGCGGACAGTTCGAATACTGAAGCTTTCTTT | CASGADSSNTEAFF
NA | TRBJ2-3 | TRBV21-1 | NA | 15 | TGTGCCAGCAGCAAAGAGCAGGTAAACACAGATACGCAGTATTTT | CASSKEQVNTDTQYF
NA | TRBJ2-3 | TRBV5-6 | NA | 12 | TGTGCCAGCAGAACGGGTGCAGATACGCAGTATTTT | CASRTGADTQYF
TRBD2 | TRBJ2-7 | TRBV19 | NA | 14 | TGTGCCAGTAGTAACGCCGGGGGGGCCTACGAGCAGTACTTC | CASSNAGGAYEQYF
NA | TRBJ2-7 | TRBV5-1 | NA | 15 | TGCGCCAGCAGCTTGTCTGCGGGTAGCTCCTACGAGCAGTACTTC | CASSLSAGSSYEQYF
NA | TRBJ1-5 | TRBV27 | NA | 16 | TGTGCCAGCAGTTTAGTTTACCCGTCGGGCAATCAGCCCCAGCATTTT | CASSLVYPSGNQPQHF
TRBD2 | TRBJ2-7 | TRBV7-2 | NA | 14 | TGTGCCAGCAGCCGGAGCGGGGGGGGTTACGAGCAGTACTTC | CASSRSGGGYEQYF
TRBD1 | TRBJ2-3 | TRBV2 | NA | 17 | TGTGCCAGCAGTAAGATGGTAGGGGGCAGATCCACAGATACGCAGTATTTT | CASSKMVGGRSTDTQYF
TRBD2 | TRBJ2-7 | TRBV4-2 | NA | 15 | TGTGCCAGCAGCCAAGTCAGTACTTTAGCGGGAGAGCAGTACTTC | CASSQVSTLAGEQYF
TRBD1 | TRBJ1-1 | TRBV28 | NA | 14 | TGTGCCAGCCGACAGGGGTCCCTGAACACTGAAGCTTTCTTT | CASRQGSLNTEAFF
NA | TRBJ2-1 | TRBV9 | NA | 16 | TGTGCCAGCAGCGTAGCTCGGACTACCTCCTACAATGAGCAGTTCTTC | CASSVARTTSYNEQFF
NA | TRBJ2-5 | TRBV6-1 | NA | 14 | TGTGCCAGCAGTGAACAGGGGAGATCAGAGACCCAGTACTTC | CASSEQGRSETQYF
NA | TRBJ2-3 | TRBV6-5 | NA | 13 | TGTGCCAGCAGCCATTTCAGGGCAGATACGCAGTATTTT | CASSHFRADTQYF
TRBD1 | TRBJ1-1 | TRBV9 | NA | 15 | TGTGCCAGCAGCTCCGTGAGTCACAGGGGCACTGAAGCTTTCTTT | CASSSVSHRGTEAFF
TRBD1 | TRBJ1-1 | TRBV9 | NA | 16 | TGTGCCAGCAGCGTAGCCGGACAGGGAGGGAACACTGAAGCTTTCTTT | CASSVAGQGGNTEAFF
NA | TRBJ2-5 | TRBV5-4 | once | 14 | TGTGCCAGCAGCTTGGCAGGCGCGCAAGAGACCCAGTACTTC | CASSLAGAQETQYF
TRBD2 | TRBJ2-7 | TRBV7-6 | NA | 15 | TGTGCCAGCAGCTTAGGCGGGACTAGCGGGAGGGCCTTAAACTTC | CASSLGGTSGRALNF
NA | TRBJ1-2 | TRBV2 | NA | 15 | TGTGCCAGCAGTGCCCCACCGTCAAGGAGGTATGGCTACACCTTC | CASSAPPSRRYGYTF
NA | TRBJ1-2 | TRBV6-6 | once | 12 | TGTGCCAGCACCCACGAGGCTCCTGGCTACACCTTC | CASTHEAPGYTF
TRBD2 | TRBJ2-1 | TRBV11-2 | few | 13 | TGTGCCAGCAGCTCCGGGACTAGCTATGAGCAGTTCTTC | CASSSGTSYEQFF
NA | TRBJ2-7 | TRBV5-4 | NA | 14 | TGTGCCAGCAGCTTGAATCTCAGGGTGAGCGAGCAGTACTTC | CASSLNLRVSEQYF
NA | TRBJ1-2 | TRBV27 | NA | 14 | TGTGCCAGCAGTTTCAATGCGGGGGGCGCTGGCTACACCTTC | CASSFNAGGAGYTF
TRBD1 | TRBJ1-6 | TRBV9 | NA | 13 | TGTGCCAGGGACAGGGGTAGAGGGTCACCCCTCCACTTT | CARDRGRGSPLHF
NA | TRBJ1-5 | TRBV11-3 | NA | 17 | TGTGCCAGCAGCTTAGATGGTCCTCAAGCTTTCAATCAGCCCCAGCATTTT | CASSLDGPQAFNQPQHF
TRBD1 | TRBJ1-2 | TRBV10-2 | NA | 14 | TGCGCCAGCAGTGGGGCAGGGACAGGGGAGGGCTACACCTTC | CASSGAGTGEGYTF
TRBD2 | TRBJ2-5 | TRBV28 | NA | 16 | TGTGCCAGCAGTTTATCGCTTAGCGGGGGGCAAGAGACCCAGTACTTC | CASSLSLSGGQETQYF